These 22 T cell receptor beta chains share one sample of origin, sequenced in a study of shared clonotypes between healthy human individuals. Clones were read by immunoSEQ multiplex PCR, and TCRdb kept only the in-frame ones, dropping some. The table includes hundreds of thousands of clones, approximately 73% detected once. Sequencing was performed on memory CD4+ T cells sorted from blood. Described subset: CD45RA-negative fraction. Receptors originate from a woman under 40 in good health.

The rearrangement joins TRBV28 to TRBJ2-2; TRBD2 matches 9 bases. The V gene's germline CDR1 is MDHEN and CDR2 SYDVKM. The CDR3 extends over 19 amino acids. V lost 1 base to trimming and J lost 6 bases; unmatched junction nucleotides: 15. The CDR3 region has the DNA TGTGCCAGCAGTTTATATTATAGTTTGAGCGGGAGGAATCCCGGGGAGCTGTTTTTT. Encoded protein: CASSLYYSLSGRNPGELFF.

The chain joins TRBV6-5 to TRBJ1-2, with D possibly being TRBD1 (5 bases). Germline CDR1 reads MNHEY; CDR2 reads SVGAGI. There are 13 residues in the CDR3. V lost 0 bases and J lost 8, with 10 bases in between. The CDR3 spells CASSYSGVEGYTF. CDR3 DNA: TGTGCCAGCAGTTACTCAGGGGTAGAGGGCTACACCTTC.

The chain employs TRBV2 and TRBJ2-7, with D perhaps matching TRBD1 or TRBD2 (6 bases each). The CDR3 length is 12 residues. Germline CDR1 reads SNHLY; CDR2 reads FYNNEI. V was clipped by 6 bases and J by 6 bases, with 12 bases between them. The CDR3 reads CASRSGGLEQYF. The DNA of the CDR3 is TGTGCCAGCAGGTCTGGGGGGCTCGAGCAGTACTTC.

V is TRBV6-1 and J is TRBJ1-4, with TRBD1 matching over 9 bases. The germline CDR1 and CDR2 sequences are MNHNS and SASEGT. The CDR3 extends over 13 amino acids. After removal of 6 bases from V and 8 bases from J, the junction contained 4 bases not matched to a gene. The CDR3 coding sequence is TGTGCCAGCAGGGACAGGGGCCGCGAAAAACTGTTTTTT. It translates to CASRDRGREKLFF.

The rearrangement links TRBV19 to TRBJ1-1; TRBD1 agrees at 8 bases. Germline trimming cut 10 bases from V and 1 base from J; bases unmatched to any gene: 8. CDR1 and CDR2 (germline): LNHDA, SQIVND (reference sequence). The CDR3 consists of 14 residues. The CDR3 reads CATAGGWANTEAFF. Here the CDR3 DNA reads TGTGCCACAGCAGGGGGCTGGGCGAACACTGAAGCTTTCTTT. Full variable domain (rest looked up from reference TRBV19 and TRBJ1-1): DGGITQSPKYLFRKEGQNVTLSCEQNLNHDAMYWYRQDPGQGLRLIYYSQIVNDFQKGDIAEGYSVSREKKESFPLTVTSAQKNPTAFYLCATAGGWANTEAFFGQGTRLTVV.

This clone was seen once. The V gene is TRBV28, the J gene TRBJ2-7; 7 bases are shared with TRBD1. Germline CDR1 reads MDHEN; CDR2 reads SYDVKM. The junction had 10 bases not matched to a gene; V was cut back by 3 bases and J by 2 bases. This CDR3 is 16 amino acids long. This CDR3 reads CASSFGRGQLTYEQYF. The CDR3 DNA reads TGTGCCAGCAGTTTCGGTAGGGGGCAGCTTACCTACGAGCAGTACTTC.

The rearrangement links TRBV5-1 to TRBJ2-5, with 7 bases identical to TRBD1. The CDR3 is 16 residues long. The ends lost 3 bases at V and 0 bases at J; junction bases unmatched: 8. Germline V lookup: CDR1 SGHRS, CDR2 YFSETQ. The CDR3 DNA sequence: TGCGCCAGCAGCTGGACAGGCCTAACGTACCAAGAGACCCAGTACTTC. This encodes CASSWTGLTYQETQYF.

The chain uses TRBV5-1 and TRBJ1-1; D unresolved. This CDR3 spans 14 amino acids. V was clipped by 4 bases and J by 1 base, with 11 bases between them. Germline CDR1 reads SGHRS; CDR2 reads YFSETQ. CDR3 sequence (DNA): TGCGCCAGCAGCCTACTAGACAAGAACACTGAAGCTTTCTTT. Its protein is CASSLLDKNTEAFF.

This clone was counted at least ten times. V gene TRBV7-9 combines with J gene TRBJ2-2, with D perhaps TRBD2 (5 bases). This CDR3 region has 16 residues. V was pared by 2 bases and J by 6 bases, with 16 bases between. Germline CDR1 is SEHNR and CDR2 is FQNEAQ (reference sequence). CDR3 amino acids: CASSLLVGSFPGELFF. As DNA, the CDR3 is TGTGCCAGCAGCTTACTTGTTGGGAGTTTTCCCGGGGAGCTGTTTTTT.

J is TRBJ2-7 and V is TRBV7-9; 7 nucleotides align to TRBD1. From germline, CDR1 is SEHNR and CDR2 FQNEAQ (reference sequence). V was pared by 4 bases and J by 5 bases, with 11 bases of the junction left unmatched. The length of the CDR3 is 15 residues. In DNA, the CDR3 is TGTGCCAGCAGCTCCAGGGGGTGGAGATGGGACGAGCAGTACTTC. Encoded protein: CASSSRGWRWDEQYF.

Worth noting for this clone: A much larger clone lies a single base off, so this may be a read error. The chain uses TRBV11-2 and TRBJ2-3; 11 bases align to TRBD2. In germline, CDR1 is SGHAT, CDR2 FQNNGV. Losses at the gene ends were 6 bases for V and 3 bases for J; bases not matched to a gene: 2. This CDR3 region has 14 residues. The CDR3 reads CASSPSGRTDTQYF. The CDR3 coding sequence is TGTGCCAGCAGTCCTAGCGGGAGGACAGATACGCAGTATTTT.

The table lists this clone with a count of one. V gene TRBV19 combines with J gene TRBJ1-1, with a weak D call TRBD1 (5 bases). CDR1 and CDR2 (germline): LNHDA, SQIVND (reference sequence). The V and J ends lost 9 bases and 4 bases respectively, with 15 bases between them. This CDR3 region has 13 residues. CDR3 sequence reads: CASRTLLATEAFF. Here the CDR3 DNA reads TGTGCCAGCAGGACACTTTTAGCCACTGAAGCTTTCTTT.

The CDR3 loop reads CASSPNPGSYETQYF. CDR3 DNA: TGCGCCAGCAGCCCTAACCCAGGGTCTTATGAGACCCAGTACTTC. The rearrangement uses TRBV5-1 and TRBJ2-5, with D possibly matching TRBD1 (5 bases). The CDR3 is made up of 15 amino acids. V was clipped by 4 bases and J by 5 bases, with 18 bases between them. The germline gives CDR1 SGHRS, CDR2 YFSETQ.

The CDR3 loop reads CASSIVVEANVLTF. The CDR3 DNA reads as TGTGCCAGTAGTATCGTGGTGGAAGCCAACGTCCTGACTTTC. The rearrangement uses TRBV19 and TRBJ2-6; D unresolved. Per germline, CDR1 LNHDA and CDR2 SQIVND (reference sequence). The CDR3 covers 14 residues. V shed 3 bases and J shed 7 bases, with 10 bases lying between them.

V and J are TRBV6-5 and TRBJ2-5; D might be TRBD2 (5 bases). Germline CDR1 reads MNHEY; CDR2 reads SVGAGI. V shed 1 base and J shed 5 bases, with 14 bases lying between them. The CDR3 length is 15 residues. The CDR3 is CASSYYPPRRETQYF. The CDR3 DNA sequence: TGTGCCAGCAGTTACTACCCCCCACGGAGGGAGACCCAGTACTTC.

The V gene is TRBV5-1, the J gene TRBJ2-1; 8 positions agree with TRBD1. CDR1 and CDR2 from the germline V gene are SGHRS and YFSETQ. The trim removed 0 bases at V and 8 bases at J, leaving 10 bases unmatched. This CDR3 region has 16 residues. The DNA for the CDR3 is TGCGCCAGCAGCTTGGGACAGGGGCGCACTCATGATGAGCAGTTCTTC. It codes for CASSLGQGRTHDEQFF.

Details on this clone: Within the sample, other DNA sequences also encode this same CDR3. This rearrangement joins TRBV19 to TRBJ2-5; TRBD2 is a possible D gene (6 bases). This CDR3 has 15 amino acids. V was pared by 3 bases and J by 2 bases, with 13 bases between. Looked up from germline, CDR1 is LNHDA and CDR2 is SQIVND (reference sequence). CDR3 amino acids: CASSIGGRGQETQYF. CDR3 nucleotide sequence: TGTGCCAGTAGTATCGGCGGACGGGGGCAAGAGACCCAGTACTTC.

This chain joins TRBV5-4 and TRBJ2-7; the D gene is possibly TRBD2 (6 bases). The CDR3 runs 15 residues. Germline V lookup: CDR1 SGHNT, CDR2 YYREEE (reference sequence). Trimming removed 1 base from V and 0 bases from J, with 11 bases in between. CDR3 amino acids: CASSLSATSSYEQYF. In DNA form, the CDR3 reads TGTGCCAGCAGCTTGTCCGCGACTAGCTCCTACGAGCAGTACTTC.

The count of this clone is one. The chain combines TRBV7-8 with TRBJ2-3; 9 bases are shared with TRBD2. Germline assignment: CDR1 SGHVS and CDR2 FQNEAQ. V trimming: 4 bases; J trimming: 4 bases; junction bases outside the gene matches: 6. The CDR3 length is 15 residues. For the CDR3, the DNA is TGTGCCAGCAGCTCCCTAGCGGGGCCCCCAGATACGCAGTATTTT. Its protein product is CASSSLAGPPDTQYF.

Concerning this clone: The DNA is left out, because the CDR3 cannot be placed on it with certainty; the CDR3 is given as TCRdb lists it. The gene calls are TRBV27 and TRBJ2-7; no DNA check was done on the table's D call, TRBD1. CDR1 is MNHEY, CDR2 SMNVEV, per germline (reference sequence). Both ends counted, the CDR3 spans 15 residues. The CDR3 sequence is CASSTSGQGPYEQYF.

This chain connects TRBV5-1 to TRBJ2-7; TRBD2 aligns across 10 bases. Looked up from germline, CDR1 is SGHRS and CDR2 is YFSETQ. V lost 2 bases, J lost 3 bases, and 8 bases stayed unmatched. The CDR3 runs to 16 residues. CDR3 in DNA: TGCGCCAGCAGCTTAGGGGCTAGCGGGAGAGGCTACGAGCAGTACTTC. Its protein is CASSLGASGRGYEQYF.

This clone has a handful of counts. The rearrangement uses TRBV30 and TRBJ1-1; D uncertain. Germline loops: CDR1 GTSNPN, CDR2 SVGIG (reference sequence). CDR3 length equals 14 residues. V shed 2 bases and J shed 1 base, with 11 bases lying between them. The DNA of the CDR3 is TGTGCCTGGAGTCTCGGGTTAGGGAACACTGAAGCTTTCTTT. Translating it yields CAWSLGLGNTEAFF.